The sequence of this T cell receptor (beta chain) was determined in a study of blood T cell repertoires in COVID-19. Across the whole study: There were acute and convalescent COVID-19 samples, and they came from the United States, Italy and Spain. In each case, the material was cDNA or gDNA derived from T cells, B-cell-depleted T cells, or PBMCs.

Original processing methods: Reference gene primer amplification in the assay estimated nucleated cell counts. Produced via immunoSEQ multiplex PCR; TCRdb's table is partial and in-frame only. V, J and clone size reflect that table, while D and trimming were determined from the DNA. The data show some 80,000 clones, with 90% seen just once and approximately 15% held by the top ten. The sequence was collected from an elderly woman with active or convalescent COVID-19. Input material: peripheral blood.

CDR3 nucleotides: TGTGCCAGCAGGGGGGGCTCCTACAATGAGCAGTTCTTC. This translates into CASRGGSYNEQFF. The chain uses TRBV5-8 and TRBJ2-1; D might be TRBD2 (6 bases). The V and J ends lost 5 bases and 0 bases respectively, with 6 bases between them. The CDR3 covers 13 residues. Per germline, CDR1 SGHTS and CDR2 YDEGEE.